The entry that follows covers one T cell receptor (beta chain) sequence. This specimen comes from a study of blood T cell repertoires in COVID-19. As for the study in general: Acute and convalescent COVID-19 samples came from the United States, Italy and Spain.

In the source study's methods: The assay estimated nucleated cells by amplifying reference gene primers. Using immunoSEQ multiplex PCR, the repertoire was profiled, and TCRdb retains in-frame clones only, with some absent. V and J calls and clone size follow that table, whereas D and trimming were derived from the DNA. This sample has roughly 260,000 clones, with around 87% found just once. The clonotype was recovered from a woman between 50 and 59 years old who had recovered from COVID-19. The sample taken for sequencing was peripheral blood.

The CDR3 spells CASSSGADNEQFF. The CDR3 DNA reads as TGTGCCAGCAGCTCAGGGGCGGACAATGAGCAGTTCTTC. This chain connects TRBV7-9 to TRBJ2-1, with a weak D call TRBD1 (6 bases). Germline V gene sequence: CDR1 SEHNR, CDR2 FQNEAQ (reference sequence). Trimming removed 4 bases from V and 5 bases from J, with 9 bases in between. The CDR3 is made up of 13 amino acids.